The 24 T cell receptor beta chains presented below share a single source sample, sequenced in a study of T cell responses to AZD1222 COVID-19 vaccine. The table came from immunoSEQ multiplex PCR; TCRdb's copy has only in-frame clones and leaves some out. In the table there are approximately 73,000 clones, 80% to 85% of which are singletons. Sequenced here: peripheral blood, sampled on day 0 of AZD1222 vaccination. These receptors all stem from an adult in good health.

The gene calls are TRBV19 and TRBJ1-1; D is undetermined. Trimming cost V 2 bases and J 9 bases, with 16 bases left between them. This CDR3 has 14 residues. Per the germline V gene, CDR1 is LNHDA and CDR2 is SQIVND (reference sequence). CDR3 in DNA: TGTGCCAGTAGTATATGGCAGGACCGGGTGAAAGCTTTCTTT. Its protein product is CASSIWQDRVKAFF.

The CDR3 bases are TGTGCCAGCACCCGAAGCGGGGGAGGGGAATCACCCCTCCACTTT. Protein sequence: CASTRSGGGESPLHF. The V gene is TRBV2, the J gene TRBJ1-6; D is perhaps TRBD1 (5 bases). Germline V CDR1 and CDR2: SNHLY, FYNNEI. The CDR3 is 15 residues long. V shed 7 bases and J shed 10 bases, with 20 bases lying between them.

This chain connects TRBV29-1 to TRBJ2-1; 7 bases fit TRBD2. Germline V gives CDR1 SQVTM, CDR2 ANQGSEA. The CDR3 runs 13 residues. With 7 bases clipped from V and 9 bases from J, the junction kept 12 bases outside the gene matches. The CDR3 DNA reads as TGCAGCGAGACAGCCTGGGGGGGGAGTGAGCAGTTCTTC. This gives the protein CSETAWGGSEQFF.

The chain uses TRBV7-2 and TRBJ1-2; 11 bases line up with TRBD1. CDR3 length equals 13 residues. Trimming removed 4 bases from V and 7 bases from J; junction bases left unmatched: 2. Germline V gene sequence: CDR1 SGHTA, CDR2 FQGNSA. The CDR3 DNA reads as TGTGCCAGCAGCTGGACAGGGGGCGTTGGCTACACCTTC. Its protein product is CASSWTGGVGYTF.

CDR3 nucleotides: TGTGCCAGCAGCCAAGGTCGCAATCGATCGCTGACAGGTCCACGGGGTGGCTACACCTTC. This translates into CASSQGRNRSLTGPRGGYTF. The V gene is TRBV14, the J gene TRBJ1-2; the D gene is possibly TRBD1 (6 bases). The germline CDR1 and CDR2 sequences are SGHDN and FVKESK. Trimming took off 1 base at V and 7 bases at J, with 31 bases between the two ends. The CDR3 contains 20 residues.

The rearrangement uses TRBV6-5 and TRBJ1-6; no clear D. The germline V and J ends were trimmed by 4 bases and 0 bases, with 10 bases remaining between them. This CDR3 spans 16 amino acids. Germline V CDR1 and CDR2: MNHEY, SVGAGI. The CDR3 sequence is CASSFGLSSYNSPLHF. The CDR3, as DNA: TGTGCCAGCAGTTTTGGACTGAGCTCCTATAATTCACCCCTCCACTTT.

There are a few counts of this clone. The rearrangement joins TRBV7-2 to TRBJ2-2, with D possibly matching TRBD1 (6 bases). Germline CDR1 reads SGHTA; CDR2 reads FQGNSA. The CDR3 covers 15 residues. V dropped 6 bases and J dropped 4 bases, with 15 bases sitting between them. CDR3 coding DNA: TGTGCCAGCAGTTCGACAGGATTGGGCACCGGGGAGCTGTTTTTT. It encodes CASSSTGLGTGELFF.

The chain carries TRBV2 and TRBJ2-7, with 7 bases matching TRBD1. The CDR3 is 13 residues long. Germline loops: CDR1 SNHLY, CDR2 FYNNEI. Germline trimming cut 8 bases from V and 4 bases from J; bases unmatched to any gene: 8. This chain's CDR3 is CASAGNRGYEQYF. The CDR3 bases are TGTGCCAGCGCTGGAAACAGGGGATACGAGCAGTACTTC.

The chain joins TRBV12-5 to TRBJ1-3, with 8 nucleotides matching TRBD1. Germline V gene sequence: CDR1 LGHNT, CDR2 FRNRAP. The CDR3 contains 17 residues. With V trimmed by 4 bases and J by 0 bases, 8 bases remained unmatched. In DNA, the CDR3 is TGTGCTAGTGGTTCGGGGCGGACAGGGATCTCTGGAAACACCATATATTTT. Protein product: CASGSGRTGISGNTIYF.

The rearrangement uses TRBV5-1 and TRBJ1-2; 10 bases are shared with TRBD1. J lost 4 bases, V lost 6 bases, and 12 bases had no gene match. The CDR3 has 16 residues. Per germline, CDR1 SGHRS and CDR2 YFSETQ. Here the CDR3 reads CASTEGTGELLYGYTF. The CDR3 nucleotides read TGCGCCAGCACGGAGGGGACAGGGGAGCTTCTCTATGGCTACACCTTC.

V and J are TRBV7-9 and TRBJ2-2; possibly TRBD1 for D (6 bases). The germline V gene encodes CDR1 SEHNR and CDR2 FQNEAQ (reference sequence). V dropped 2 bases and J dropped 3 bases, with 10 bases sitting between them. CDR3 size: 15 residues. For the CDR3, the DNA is TGTGCCAGCAGCTTAAACAGGGAGCACACCGGGGAGCTGTTTTTT. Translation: CASSLNREHTGELFF.

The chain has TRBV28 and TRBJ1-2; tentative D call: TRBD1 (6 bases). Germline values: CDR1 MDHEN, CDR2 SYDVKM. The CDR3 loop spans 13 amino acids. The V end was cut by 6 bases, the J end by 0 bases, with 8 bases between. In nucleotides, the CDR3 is TGTGCCAGCAGCCGACAGGCTAACTATGGCTACACCTTC. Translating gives CASSRQANYGYTF.

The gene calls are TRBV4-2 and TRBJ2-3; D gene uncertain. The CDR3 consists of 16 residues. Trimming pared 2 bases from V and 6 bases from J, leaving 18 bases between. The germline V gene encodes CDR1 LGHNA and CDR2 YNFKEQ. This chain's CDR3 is CASSQRLVGVEDTQYF. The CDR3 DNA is TGTGCCAGCAGCCAACGCCTAGTCGGTGTGGAGGATACGCAGTATTTT.

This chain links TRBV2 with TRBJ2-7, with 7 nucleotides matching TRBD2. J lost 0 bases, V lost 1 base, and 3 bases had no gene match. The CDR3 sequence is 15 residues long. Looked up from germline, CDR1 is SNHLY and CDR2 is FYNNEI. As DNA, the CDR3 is TGTGCCAGCAGTGAAGAAAGCGGGAACTCCTACGAGCAGTACTTC. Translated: CASSEESGNSYEQYF.

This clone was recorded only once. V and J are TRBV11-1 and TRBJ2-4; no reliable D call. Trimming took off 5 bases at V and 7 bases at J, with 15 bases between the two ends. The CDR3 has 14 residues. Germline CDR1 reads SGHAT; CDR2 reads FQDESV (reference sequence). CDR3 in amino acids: CASSLSRALNIQYF. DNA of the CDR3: TGTGCCAGCAGCCTCAGCCGGGCCCTTAACATTCAGTACTTC.

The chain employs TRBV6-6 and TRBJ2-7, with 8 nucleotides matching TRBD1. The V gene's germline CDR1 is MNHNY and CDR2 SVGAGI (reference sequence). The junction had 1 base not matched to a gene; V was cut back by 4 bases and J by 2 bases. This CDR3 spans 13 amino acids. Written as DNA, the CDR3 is TGTGCCAGCAGTTTGGACAGGGCCTACGAGCAGTACTTC. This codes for CASSLDRAYEQYF.

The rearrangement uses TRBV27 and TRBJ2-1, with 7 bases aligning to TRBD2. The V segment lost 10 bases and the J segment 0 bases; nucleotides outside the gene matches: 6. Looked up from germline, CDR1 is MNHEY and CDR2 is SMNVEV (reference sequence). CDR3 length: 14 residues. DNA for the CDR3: TGTGCCACCCGAACGGGGGGCTCCTACAATGAGCAGTTCTTC. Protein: CATRTGGSYNEQFF.

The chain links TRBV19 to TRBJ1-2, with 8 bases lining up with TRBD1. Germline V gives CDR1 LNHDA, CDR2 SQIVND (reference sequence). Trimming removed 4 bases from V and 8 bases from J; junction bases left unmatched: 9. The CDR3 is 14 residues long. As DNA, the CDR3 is TGTGCCAGTAGTACCCTGACAGGGGCCGGGGGCTACACCTTC. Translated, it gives CASSTLTGAGGYTF.

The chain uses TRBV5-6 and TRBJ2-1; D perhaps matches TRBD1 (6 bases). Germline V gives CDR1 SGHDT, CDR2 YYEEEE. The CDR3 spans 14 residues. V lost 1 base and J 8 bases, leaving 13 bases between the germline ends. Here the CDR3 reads CASSLSGAADEQFF. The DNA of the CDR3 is TGTGCCAGCAGCTTGTCAGGGGCCGCGGATGAGCAGTTCTTC.

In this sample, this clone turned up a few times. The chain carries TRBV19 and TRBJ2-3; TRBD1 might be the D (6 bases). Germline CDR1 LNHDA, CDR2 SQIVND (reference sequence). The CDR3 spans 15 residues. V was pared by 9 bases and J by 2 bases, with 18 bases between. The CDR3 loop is CASKLGQGFTDTQYF. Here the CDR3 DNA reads TGTGCCAGCAAACTGGGGCAGGGGTTCACAGATACGCAGTATTTT.

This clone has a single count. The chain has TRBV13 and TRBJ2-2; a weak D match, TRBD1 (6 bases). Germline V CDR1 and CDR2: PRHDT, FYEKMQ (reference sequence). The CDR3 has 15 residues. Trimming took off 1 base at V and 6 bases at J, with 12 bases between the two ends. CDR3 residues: CASSLDQGQSGELFF. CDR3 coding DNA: TGTGCCAGCAGCTTAGACCAGGGGCAATCCGGGGAGCTGTTTTTT.

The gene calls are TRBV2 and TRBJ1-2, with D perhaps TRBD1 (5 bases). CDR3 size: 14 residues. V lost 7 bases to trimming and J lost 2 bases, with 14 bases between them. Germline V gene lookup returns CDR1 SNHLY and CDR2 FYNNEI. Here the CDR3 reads CASNGRARNYGYTF. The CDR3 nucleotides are TGTGCCAGCAATGGCAGGGCCAGGAACTATGGCTACACCTTC.

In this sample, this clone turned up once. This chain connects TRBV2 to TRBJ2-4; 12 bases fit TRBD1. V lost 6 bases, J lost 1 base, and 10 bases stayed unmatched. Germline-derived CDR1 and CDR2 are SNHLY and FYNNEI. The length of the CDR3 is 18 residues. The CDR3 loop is CASRGTGGFVVAKNIQYF. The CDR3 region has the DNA TGTGCCAGCAGGGGGACAGGGGGCTTCGTGGTGGCCAAAAACATTCAGTACTTC.

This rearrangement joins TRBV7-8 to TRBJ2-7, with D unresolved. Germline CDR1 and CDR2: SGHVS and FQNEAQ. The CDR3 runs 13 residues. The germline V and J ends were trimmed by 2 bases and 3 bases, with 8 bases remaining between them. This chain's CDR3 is CASSLSRIYEQYF. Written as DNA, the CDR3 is TGTGCCAGCAGCTTATCTAGAATCTACGAGCAGTACTTC. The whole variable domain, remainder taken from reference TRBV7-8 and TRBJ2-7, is GAGVSQSPRYKVAKRGQDVALRCDPISGHVSLFWYQQALGQGPEFLTYFQNEAQLDKSGLPSDRFFAERPEGSVSTLKIQRTQQEDSAVYLCASSLSRIYEQYFGPGTRLTVT.